These T cell receptor beta chains were read from a single sample in a study of T cell responses to AZD1222 COVID-19 vaccine. Assay used: immunoSEQ multiplex PCR; TCRdb lists only in-frame clones, some missing. Of more than 110,000 clones detected, about 92% appear once; the ten largest clones hold roughly 9.1%. The sequencing used peripheral blood, collected on day 0 of AZD1222 vaccination. The receptors originated from an adult in good health. The CDR3 runs from the conserved cysteine through the conserved F or W. The D gene is left open where the match is weak. For some rows the clone size is stated as once, few or many, or as a class when expanded; others skip it.

d_gene | j_gene | abundance | len | v_gene | CDR3aa | CDR3nt
TRBD2 | TRBJ2-1 | once | 15 | TRBV2 | CASSAGSGGAYEQFF | TGTGCCAGCAGTGCGGGGAGCGGGGGGGCCTATGAGCAGTTCTTC
TRBD1 | TRBJ2-5 | once | 15 | TRBV10-3 | CAISRGQGVVETQYF | TGTGCCATCAGTAGGGGACAGGGGGTCGTAGAGACCCAGTACTTC
TRBD1 | TRBJ1-1 | . | 15 | TRBV11-3 | CASSMRQGGGAEAFF | TGTGCCAGCAGCATGAGACAGGGGGGAGGTGCTGAAGCTTTCTTT
TRBD2 | TRBJ2-5 | . | 17 | TRBV5-1 | CASSLSSGGPGQGTQYF | TGCGCCAGCAGCTTGTCTAGCGGGGGCCCAGGACAAGGGACCCAGTACTTC
TRBD1 | TRBJ2-7 | . | 15 | TRBV27 | CASGPPGQRVSEQYF | TGTGCCAGCGGTCCGCCGGGACAGAGGGTCTCCGAGCAGTACTTC
. | TRBJ2-5 | . | 14 | TRBV2 | CASSDADSQETQYF | TGTGCCAGCAGTGATGCGGACAGCCAAGAGACCCAGTACTTC
. | TRBJ1-1 | . | 16 | TRBV10-3 | CAISESKGLGNTEAFF | TGTGCCATCAGTGAGTCTAAAGGGTTGGGGAACACTGAAGCTTTCTTT
TRBD2 | TRBJ2-3 | . | 16 | TRBV10-3 | CASCGRARLSTDTQYF | TGTGCCAGCTGTGGGAGGGCCAGACTAAGCACAGATACGCAGTATTTT
. | TRBJ2-7 | . | 13 | TRBV6-2/TRBV6-3 | CASSYGMGHEQYF | TGTGCCAGCAGTTACGGGATGGGGCACGAGCAGTACTTC
. | TRBJ1-1 | . | 11 | TRBV12-3/TRBV12-4 | CASSRSYEAFF | TGTGCCAGCAGCCGGAGCTATGAAGCTTTCTTT
. | TRBJ2-5 | once | 13 | TRBV12-3/TRBV12-4 | CASSLGRVETQYF | TGTGCCAGCAGTTTAGGCAGGGTTGAGACCCAGTACTTC
. | TRBJ1-6 | . | 14 | TRBV6-5 | CASSLDAGVSPLHF | TGTGCCAGCAGTCTCGATGCGGGGGTTTCACCCCTCCACTTT
. | TRBJ1-5 | . | 15 | TRBV28 | CASEGIDLGDQPQHF | TGTGCCAGCGAAGGTATCGACCTAGGGGATCAGCCCCAGCATTTT
. | TRBJ1-3 | . | 14 | TRBV7-6 | CASSGGSSGNTIYF | TGTGCCAGCAGTGGCGGTAGCTCTGGAAACACCATATATTTT
. | TRBJ2-7 | once | 15 | TRBV9 | CASSVEAIDTYEQYF | TGTGCCAGCAGCGTAGAGGCTATCGATACCTACGAGCAGTACTTC
. | TRBJ2-7 | . | 12 | TRBV30 | CAWTQGSRNRHF | TGTGCCTGGACCCAGGGTTCGAGAAACAGGCACTTC
. | TRBJ1-1 | . | 16 | TRBV7-2 | CASSPDSGRMNTEAFF | TGTGCCAGCAGCCCCGACAGTGGCCGCATGAACACTGAAGCTTTCTTT
. | TRBJ2-2 | . | 18 | TRBV4-1 | CASSLPRVEESNTGELFF | TGCGCCAGCAGCCTTCCTAGAGTCGAAGAATCGAACACCGGGGAGCTGTTTTTT
. | TRBJ1-1 | . | 14 | TRBV7-3 | CASSPSTVNTEAFF | TGTGCCAGCAGCCCTAGCACGGTAAACACTGAAGCTTTCTTT
. | TRBJ2-5 | . | 16 | TRBV5-1 | CASSLYATGLKETQYF | TGCGCCAGCAGCTTGTACGCTACCGGCCTTAAAGAGACCCAGTACTTC
. | TRBJ1-1 | . | 14 | TRBV12-5 | CASGLVGLNTEAFF | TGTGCTAGTGGTTTGGTCGGTCTGAACACTGAAGCTTTCTTT
TRBD1 | TRBJ1-2 | . | 13 | TRBV6-6 | CASRDRGGHGYTF | TGTGCCAGCAGGGACAGGGGGGGCCATGGCTACACCTTC
. | TRBJ1-2 | . | 13 | TRBV7-2 | CASSLGPGNGYTF | TGTGCCAGCAGCTTAGGTCCAGGGAATGGCTACACCTTC
. | TRBJ1-1 | . | 13 | TRBV27 | CASSLWRDTEAFF | TGTGCCAGCAGTTTATGGAGAGACACTGAAGCTTTCTTT
TRBD2 | TRBJ2-3 | . | 17 | TRBV5-1 | CASSLPSGGAGTDTQYF | TGCGCCAGCAGCCTTCCCAGCGGGGGGGCCGGCACAGATACGCAGTATTTT
TRBD2 | TRBJ2-3 | . | 14 | TRBV3-1/TRBV3-2 | CASSQAGTKYTQYF | TGTGCCAGCAGCCAGGCTGGGACTAAATATACGCAGTATTTT
. | TRBJ1-1 | . | 13 | TRBV12-3/TRBV12-4 | CASREFGRLRAFF | TGTGCCAGCAGGGAGTTCGGGCGTCTGAGGGCTTTCTTT
. | TRBJ1-1 | . | 16 | TRBV11-2 | CASSSYQMGLNTEAFF | TGTGCCAGCAGCTCTTACCAGATGGGGCTAAACACTGAAGCTTTCTTT
TRBD1 | TRBJ2-3 | . | 18 | TRBV12-5 | CASGGWARQGNGADTQYF | TGTGCTAGTGGTGGGTGGGCCCGACAGGGGAATGGGGCAGATACGCAGTATTTT
. | TRBJ1-1 | . | 11 | TRBV19 | CATIVSTEAFF | TGTGCCACTATAGTCAGCACTGAAGCTTTCTTT
TRBD1 | TRBJ1-5 | . | 17 | TRBV10-3 | CATTPSSGQGTGLPQHF | TGTGCCACCACCCCCTCGTCTGGACAGGGGACCGGATTGCCCCAGCATTTT
TRBD1 | TRBJ1-4 | . | 15 | TRBV4-3 | CASSQGTGTNEKLFF | TGCGCCAGCAGCCAGGGGACAGGGACGAATGAAAAACTGTTTTTT
. | TRBJ2-1 | . | 15 | TRBV7-9 | CASTSISVSYNEQFF | TGTGCCAGCACTTCTATAAGCGTATCCTACAATGAGCAGTTCTTC
. | TRBJ1-6 | . | 14 | TRBV6-2/TRBV6-3 | CASSYLRGGTPLHF | TGTGCCAGCAGTTACCTCCGGGGTGGGACACCCCTCCACTTT